This T cell receptor beta chain was identified in a study of blood T cell repertoires in COVID-19 (TCRdb year 2020). As for the study more broadly: The collaborator samples originated in the United States, Italy and Spain and spanned the acute and convalescent phases of COVID-19. The prospective study material was composed of cDNA or gDNA derived from T cells, B-cell-depleted T cells, or PBMCs. Subjects who had been exposed to COVID-19, were actively infected with it, or had recovered from it provided the deeply sampled blood TCRbeta repertoires that made up the dataset. A freely available public database, intended as a resource for researchers studying the immune response to SARS-CoV-2, is where the repertoires were released. Samples came from the ongoing ImmuneRACE study (first 160 participants) plus 1,254 subjects from 6 global collaborators. The sample metadata nearly always contained a de-identified subject ID, COVID-19 status, age in years and sex. Where HLA class I and class II types were available, the types were taken from metadata supplied by the sample provider, not from assay-based typing.

General findings and caveats noted by the study authors: The amount of clinical and demographic metadata varied by source and participant and was provided uncurated.

In the germline V gene (reference sequence), CDR1 corresponds to LNHDA and CDR2 to SQIVND. V and J are truncated by 10 bases and 0 bases respectively, leaving an intervening sequence of 10 bases. The CDR3 contains 13 residues, cysteine and phenylalanine counted. Left in the record is the CDR3 DNA by itself, 39 bases read in frame from the first base. TCRbeta CDR3 regions were amplified from genomic DNA by means of the immunoSEQ Assay, a bias-controlled multiplex PCR. The published analysis was carried out like this. Nucleated cell counts per sample were estimated from amplification of reference gene primers within the assay. Sequence reads were collapsed and filtered to measure the absolute abundance of every unique TCRbeta CDR3 rearrangement. For each sample, productive Simpson clonality was calculated by taking the square root of Simpson's diversity index across productive rearrangements. TCRdb obtained this table from immuneACCESS and retained in-frame rearrangements with V and J assigned. These tables miss some clones; where compared with another copy, unresolved V genes account for less than half of the shortfall, and the remainder is unexplained. V and J calls and clone size come straight from that table; D and trimming were deduced from the DNA. The sample data list around 250,000 clones, and around 86% of these were observed just once. Of the sample, more than 9% is held by the ten largest clones.

Collaborating institutions collected whole blood in K2EDTA tubes following their own protocols. For TCRbeta analysis, collaborators shipped samples as frozen whole blood, isolated PBMCs, or DNA extracted from either of those sample types. As to this clone: What this receptor recognizes is not known. Base qualities are missing; no much larger clone stands one base away.

The chain is encoded by TRBV19 joined to TRBJ2-1, with the D gene not confidently named. The sequence derives from a man of 80 years or more with acute or convalescent COVID-19. Sequencing was performed on peripheral blood. The DNA sequence is as follows: TGTGCCACCTCGGGTTACTCCTACAATGAGCAGTTCTTC. Translated, this is CATSGYSYNEQFF.